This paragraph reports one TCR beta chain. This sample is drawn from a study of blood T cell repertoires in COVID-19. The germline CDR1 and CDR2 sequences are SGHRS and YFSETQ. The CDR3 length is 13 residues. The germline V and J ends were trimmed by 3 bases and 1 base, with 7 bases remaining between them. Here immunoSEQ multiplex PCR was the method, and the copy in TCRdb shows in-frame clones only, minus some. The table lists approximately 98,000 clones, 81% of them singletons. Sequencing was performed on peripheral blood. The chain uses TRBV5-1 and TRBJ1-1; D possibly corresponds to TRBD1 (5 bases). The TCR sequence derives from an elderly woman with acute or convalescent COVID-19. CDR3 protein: CASSWGENTEAFF. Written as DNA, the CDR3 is TGCGCCAGCAGCTGGGGGGAGAACACTGAAGCTTTCTTT.